Listed here are 14 T cell receptor beta chains from one sample, sequenced in a study of T cells in Graves' hyperthyroidism and ophthalmopathy (dated by TCRdb to about 2019). The library was generated by multiplex PCR. The sequencing machine was an Illumina HiSeq 2000. The TCR beta CDR3 regions were amplified from the RNA transcripts. The TCR CDR3 was subjected to a first round of RT-PCR using the HTBI primer set and the Qiagen OneStep RT-PCR kit. TCRdb reanalyzed the raw reads on its own, using fastp at Q25 for trimming and MiXCR for clone calling, and kept in-frame beta chains. One record per CDR3 amino acid sequence lists the most common genes and DNA. Recorded for this sample are under 450,000 distinct CDR3 sequences; about 14% of them occurred a single time. The top ten constitute roughly 20% of the sample. The sample taken for sequencing was blood. These receptors originate from a young man with Graves' hyperthyroidism that later progressed to Graves' ophthalmopathy.

This clonotype was seen a handful of times. The CDR3 sequence: CASGETPSPQSTIYF. The CDR3 DNA sequence: TGCGCCAGCGGGGAGACCCCCTCTCCCCAATCCACCATATATTTT. The J gene is TRBJ1-3, the V gene TRBV5-1; the D is unclear. CDR3 length equals 15 residues. The germline V gene has CDR1 SGHRS and CDR2 YFSETQ. Trimming pared 7 bases from V and 9 bases from J, leaving 23 bases between.

The chain has TRBV28 and TRBJ1-1; 12 bases fit TRBD1. Germline CDR1 is MDHEN and CDR2 is SYDVKM. The V segment lost 7 bases and the J segment 11 bases; nucleotides outside the gene matches: 11. The CDR3 is 14 residues long. The CDR3 DNA is TGTGCCAGCAATCCGGGACAGGGGGCCCCTGCGGCTTTCTTT. Translated: CASNPGQGAPAAFF.

This clonotype was found many times. The junction and the germline gene differ at one end; a read error may be behind it. The genes are TRBV5-4 and TRBJ2-1; 12 nucleotides agree with TRBD2. Germline-derived CDR1 and CDR2 are SGHNT and YYREEE (reference sequence). This CDR3 has 16 residues. This CDR3 is CASSPRAGTSGFEQFF. The CDR3 coding sequence is TGCGCCAGCAGCCCCAGAGCCGGGACTAGCGGGTTTGAGCAGTTCTTC.

The chain combines TRBV7-9 with TRBJ2-7; 7 bases fit TRBD1. Germline trimming cut 4 bases from V and 5 bases from J; bases unmatched to any gene: 17. From germline, CDR1 is SEHNR and CDR2 FQNEAQ (reference sequence). The length of the CDR3 is 17 residues. The CDR3 nucleotides read TGTGCCAGCAGCTCTCACGGGACAGTTCGGTACCACCACGAGCAGTACTTC. It translates to CASSSHGTVRYHHEQYF.

This clonotype was seen a few times. The gene calls are TRBV5-1 and TRBJ2-1; tentative D call: TRBD2 (6 bases). CDR1 and CDR2 from the germline V gene are SGHRS and YFSETQ. The CDR3 loop spans 15 amino acids. The V and J ends lost 1 base and 12 bases respectively, with 20 bases between them. CDR3 in DNA: TGCGCCAGCAGCTTGTCTAACAGTTTCGAGCGGGTGCAGTTCTTC. Translating gives CASSLSNSFERVQFF.

This clonotype appeared many times. This rearrangement joins TRBV3-1 to TRBJ2-3; 7 bases align to TRBD2. The CDR3 extends over 14 amino acids. After removal of 7 bases from V and 2 bases from J, the junction contained 6 bases not matched to a gene. The V gene's germline CDR1 is LGHDT and CDR2 YNNKEL (reference sequence). CDR3 sequence (DNA): TGTGCCAGCACATTCGGGGGGAACACAGATACGCAGTATTTT. Its protein is CASTFGGNTDTQYF.

The chain links TRBV20-1 to TRBJ2-7, with a tentative D call TRBD2 (6 bases). V was pared by 0 bases and J by 6 bases, with 12 bases between. CDR1 and CDR2 from the germline V gene are DFQATT and SNEGSKA (reference sequence). CDR3 length equals 13 residues. CDR3 amino acids: CSAREVLASEQYF. The CDR3 nucleotides are TGCAGTGCTAGAGAGGTACTAGCTTCCGAGCAGTACTTC.

This clonotype occurred many times. The CDR3: CASSYGDSNNSPLHF. The CDR3 DNA follows: TGTGCCAGCAGTTATGGGGACAGTAATAATTCACCCCTCCACTTT. The genes are TRBV12-3 or TRBV12-4 and TRBJ1-6, with 7 bases fitting TRBD1. The CDR3 sequence is 15 residues long. Losses at the gene ends were 4 bases for V and 5 bases for J; bases not matched to a gene: 5.

The chain couples TRBV28 to TRBJ1-5, with TRBD1 as a possible D gene (5 bases). V lost 3 bases, J lost 9 bases, and 9 bases lay in between. CDR3 length: 12 amino acids. The germline V gene encodes CDR1 MDHEN and CDR2 SYDVKM. CDR3 residues: CASSLGVGPQHF. CDR3 DNA: TGTGCCAGCAGTTTGGGGGTTGGGCCCCAGCATTTT.

The chain links TRBV11-3 to TRBJ2-4; D could derive from TRBD1 or TRBD2 (6 bases each). Per the germline V gene, CDR1 is SGHNT and CDR2 is YENEEA. Trimming took 6 bases from V and 3 from J, leaving 12 bases between them. The CDR3 loop spans 14 amino acids. Here the CDR3 reads CASRKQGGKNIQYF. The CDR3 nucleotides are TGTGCCAGCAGGAAACAGGGAGGCAAAAACATTCAGTACTTC.

This clonotype was observed a handful of times. The rearrangement links TRBV28 to TRBJ2-2; unclear D gene. Germline CDR1 reads MDHEN; CDR2 reads SYDVKM. The CDR3 extends over 14 amino acids. V dropped 6 bases and J dropped 0 bases, with 8 bases sitting between them. CDR3 DNA: TGTGCCAGCAGGTATGGCACGAACACCGGGGAGCTGTTTTTT. Its protein is CASRYGTNTGELFF.

A remark on this clonotype: This may be a read error: a much more frequent sequence differs by one nucleotide. V and J are TRBV7-8 and TRBJ1-1; D unresolved. This CDR3 is 16 amino acids long. Germline lookup yields CDR1 SGHVS and CDR2 FQNEAQ. The CDR3 loop is CASSLAGSRVNTESFF. In DNA form, the CDR3 reads TGTGCCAGCAGCTTAGCGGGCAGTCGGGTGAACACTGAATCTTTCTTT. Looking up the rest from reference TRBV7-8 and TRBJ1-1 gives the full variable domain: GAGVSQSPRYKVAKRGQDVALRCDPISGHVSLFWYQQALGQGPEFLTYFQNEAQLDKSGLPSDRFFAERPEGSVSTLKIQRTQQEDSAVYLCASSLAGSRVNTESFFGQGTRLTVV.

The chain has TRBV5-1 and TRBJ2-6, with 9 nucleotides matching TRBD1. J was trimmed by 1 base and V by 4 bases; bases with no gene match: 9. CDR1 and CDR2 (germline): SGHRS, YFSETQ. The CDR3 is made up of 18 amino acids. Written as DNA, the CDR3 is TGCGCCAGCAGCGTGGGACAGGGTACAATGTCTGGGGCCAACGTCCTGACTTTC. It encodes CASSVGQGTMSGANVLTF.

This clonotype was picked up many times. The V call is TRBV7-2, the J call TRBJ1-6; D call uncertain. V was trimmed by 4 bases and J by 8 bases, leaving 9 bases between them. Germline V lookup: CDR1 SGHTA, CDR2 FQGNSA. The CDR3 has 13 residues. CDR3 nucleotides: TGTGCCAGCAGCTATAGATCAGATTCACCCCTCCACTTT. Encoded protein: CASSYRSDSPLHF.